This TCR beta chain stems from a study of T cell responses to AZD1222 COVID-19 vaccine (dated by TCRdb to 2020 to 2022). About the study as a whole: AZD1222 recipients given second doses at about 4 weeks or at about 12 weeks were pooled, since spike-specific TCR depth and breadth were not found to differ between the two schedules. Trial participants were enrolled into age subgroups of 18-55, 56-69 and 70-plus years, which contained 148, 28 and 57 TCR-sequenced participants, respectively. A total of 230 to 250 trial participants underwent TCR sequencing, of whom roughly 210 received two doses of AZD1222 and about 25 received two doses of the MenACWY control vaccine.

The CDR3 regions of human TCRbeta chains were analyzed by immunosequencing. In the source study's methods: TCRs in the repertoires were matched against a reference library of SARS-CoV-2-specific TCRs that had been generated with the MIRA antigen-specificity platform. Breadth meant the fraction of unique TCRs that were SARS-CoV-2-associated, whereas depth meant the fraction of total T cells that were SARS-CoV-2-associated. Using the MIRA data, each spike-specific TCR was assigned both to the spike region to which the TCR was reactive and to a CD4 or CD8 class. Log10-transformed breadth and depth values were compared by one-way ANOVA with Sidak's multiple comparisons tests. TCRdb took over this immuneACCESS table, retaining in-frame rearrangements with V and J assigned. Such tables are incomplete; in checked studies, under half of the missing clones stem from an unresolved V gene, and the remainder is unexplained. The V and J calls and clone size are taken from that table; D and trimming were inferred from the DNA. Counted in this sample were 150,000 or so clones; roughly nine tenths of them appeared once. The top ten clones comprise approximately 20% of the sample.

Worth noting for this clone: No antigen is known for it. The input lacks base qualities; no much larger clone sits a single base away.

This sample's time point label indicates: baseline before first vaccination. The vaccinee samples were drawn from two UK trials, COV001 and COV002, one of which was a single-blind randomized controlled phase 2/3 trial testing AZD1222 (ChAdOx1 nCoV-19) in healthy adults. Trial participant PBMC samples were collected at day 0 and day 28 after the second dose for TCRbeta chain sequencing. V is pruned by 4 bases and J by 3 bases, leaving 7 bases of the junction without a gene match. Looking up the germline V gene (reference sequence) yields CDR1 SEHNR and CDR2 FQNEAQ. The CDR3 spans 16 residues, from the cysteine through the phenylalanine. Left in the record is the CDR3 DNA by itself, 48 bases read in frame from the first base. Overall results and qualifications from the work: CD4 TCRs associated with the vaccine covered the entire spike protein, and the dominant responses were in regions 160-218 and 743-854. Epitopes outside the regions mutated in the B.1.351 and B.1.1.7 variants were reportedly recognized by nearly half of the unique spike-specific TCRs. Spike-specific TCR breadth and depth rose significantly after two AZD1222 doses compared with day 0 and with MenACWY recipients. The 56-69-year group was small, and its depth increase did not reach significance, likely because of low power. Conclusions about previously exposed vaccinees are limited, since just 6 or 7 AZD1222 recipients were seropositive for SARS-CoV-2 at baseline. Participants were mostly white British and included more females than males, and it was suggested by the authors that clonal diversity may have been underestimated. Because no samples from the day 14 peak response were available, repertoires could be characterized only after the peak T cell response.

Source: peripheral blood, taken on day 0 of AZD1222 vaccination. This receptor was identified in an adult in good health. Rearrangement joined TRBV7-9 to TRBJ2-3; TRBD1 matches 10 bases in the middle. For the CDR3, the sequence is CASSSLGTGDTDTQYF. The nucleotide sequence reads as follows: TGTGCCAGCAGCTCATTGGGGACAGGGGATACAGATACGCAGTATTTT.